A single sample is the source of the 11 T cell receptor beta chains below, sequenced in a study of glioma-infiltrating T cells after dendritic cell vaccination. Method: immunoSEQ multiplex PCR; TCRdb's copy keeps in-frame clones and lacks some. Of about 110,000 clones in the sample, nearly 90% were seen once. The time point is: after dendritic cell vaccination, including at tumor progression/relapse. The source material was blood, sampled after dendritic cell vaccination. The receptors stem from a human donor with glioblastoma.

CDR3 DNA sequence: TGCGCCAGCAGCTTGTCCGGGACAAAGAATGAAAAACTGTTTTTT. This sequence encodes CASSLSGTKNEKLFF. This chain uses TRBV5-1 with TRBJ1-4; D perhaps matches TRBD1 (6 bases). Trimming pared 1 base from V and 5 bases from J, leaving 12 bases between. From germline, CDR1 is SGHRS and CDR2 YFSETQ. The CDR3 loop spans 15 amino acids.

The chain couples TRBV18 to TRBJ1-1; D not resolved. Germline loops: CDR1 KGHSH, CDR2 LQKENI. CDR3 size: 12 residues. Trimming left V 5 bases short and J 7 bases short, with 11 bases between. CDR3 nucleotide sequence: TGTGCCAGCTCATCCGACGGGGATGAAGCTTTCTTT. Amino acids: CASSSDGDEAFF.

The V call is TRBV2, the J call TRBJ2-5; D might be TRBD2 (6 bases). V lost 2 bases, J lost 1 base, and 11 bases lay in between. Germline-derived CDR1 and CDR2 are SNHLY and FYNNEI. The CDR3 is made up of 15 amino acids. CDR3 bases: TGTGCCAGCAGTGAATTTCGGGGGAGCCAAGAGACCCAGTACTTC. Amino acids: CASSEFRGSQETQYF.

V is TRBV7-2 and J is TRBJ2-7; 8 bases align to TRBD2. Germline V CDR1 and CDR2: SGHTA, FQGNSA. The V gene end was trimmed by 2 bases and the J gene end by 5 bases; junction bases not matched to a gene: 8. The CDR3 covers 15 residues. CDR3 loop: CASSLSSGVRDEQYF. The CDR3 nucleotides are TGTGCCAGCAGCTTAAGTAGCGGGGTACGGGACGAGCAGTACTTC.

The gene calls are TRBV7-9 and TRBJ2-1; a possible D gene is TRBD2 (5 bases). Trimming cost V 7 bases and J 5 bases, with 15 bases left between them. The CDR3 extends over 14 amino acids. From germline, CDR1 is SEHNR and CDR2 FQNEAQ (reference sequence). CDR3 sequence reads: CASTRSLTNNEQFF. CDR3 nucleotide sequence: TGTGCCAGCACCCGATCGCTGACTAACAATGAGCAGTTCTTC.

The genes are TRBV5-3 and TRBJ2-5, with 10 bases lining up with TRBD2. TRBV5-3 is reported as an ORF; its role is uncertain. Unmatched junction bases numbered 6, after V lost 4 bases and J lost 3 bases. There are 15 residues in the CDR3. This CDR3 reads CARSPGLAMKETQYF. CDR3 coding DNA: TGTGCCAGAAGCCCGGGACTAGCGATGAAAGAGACCCAGTACTTC.

V usage is TRBV7-8 and J usage is TRBJ2-5, with D perhaps matching TRBD1 (5 bases). The length of the CDR3 is 16 residues. The V gene lost 1 base and the J gene lost 5 bases, with 17 bases spanning the gap. Germline V gene sequence: CDR1 SGHVS, CDR2 FQNEAQ. CDR3 in DNA: TGTGCCAGCAGCTTAGTTTTTCAGGGCGCCAGGGAGACCCAGTACTTC. It is translated as CASSLVFQGARETQYF.

The chain employs TRBV30 and TRBJ1-1; D might be TRBD1 (6 bases). Germline V gene lookup returns CDR1 GTSNPN and CDR2 SVGIG (reference sequence). Trimming left V 2 bases short and J 0 bases short, with 7 bases between. The CDR3 extends over 13 amino acids. CDR3 loop: CAWSQGLNTEAFF. The CDR3 nucleotides are TGTGCCTGGAGTCAGGGGTTGAACACTGAAGCTTTCTTT.

The V call is TRBV20-1, the J call TRBJ1-2; D not resolved. Germline V CDR1 and CDR2: DFQATT, SNEGSKA (reference sequence). The CDR3 consists of 11 residues. Trimming removed 0 bases at V and 7 bases at J, with 6 bases between. Here the CDR3 DNA reads TGCAGTGCTAGAGATTTAGTTGGCTACACCTTC. Translation: CSARDLVGYTF.

This rearrangement joins TRBV7-9 to TRBJ2-5; weak D call: TRBD2 (6 bases). Trimming left V 4 bases short and J 5 bases short, with 11 bases between. CDR1 and CDR2 (germline): SEHNR, FQNEAQ (reference sequence). The CDR3 contains 13 residues. CDR3 nucleotide sequence: TGTGCCAGCAGCTCGTCCGGGAGTGAGACCCAGTACTTC. This encodes CASSSSGSETQYF. Complete variable domain (other parts from reference TRBV7-9 and TRBJ2-5): DTGVSQNPRHKITKRGQNVTFRCDPISEHNRLYWYRQTLGQGPEFLTYFQNEAQLEKSRLLSDRFSAERPKGSFSTLEIQRTEQGDSAMYLCASSSSGSETQYFGPGTRLLVL.

The V gene is TRBV5-1, the J gene TRBJ2-5; tentative D call: TRBD1 (5 bases). CDR3 length equals 17 residues. V lost 0 bases, J lost 2 bases, and 17 bases lay in between. Germline V gives CDR1 SGHRS, CDR2 YFSETQ. The CDR3 reads CASSLGVAQGSQETQYF. The CDR3 DNA follows: TGCGCCAGCAGCTTGGGGGTGGCCCAGGGAAGTCAAGAGACCCAGTACTTC. Full variable domain (rest looked up from reference TRBV5-1 and TRBJ2-5): KAGVTQTPRYLIKTRGQQVTLSCSPISGHRSVSWYQQTPGQGLQFLFEYFSETQRNKGNFPGRFSGRQFSNSRSEMNVSTLELGDSALYLCASSLGVAQGSQETQYFGPGTRLLVL.